The rows below give T cell receptor beta chains drawn from one sample of a study of T cell responses to AZD1222 COVID-19 vaccine. Libraries were prepared by immunoSEQ multiplex PCR; TCRdb keeps only in-frame clonotypes and omits some of them. The repertoire holds around 67,000 clones, with 84% as singletons. Material: peripheral blood, obtained on day 0 of AZD1222 vaccination. Source of these receptors: an adult in good health. Each CDR3 is given with its conserved first and last residue. D genes are given only for firm matches. Not every row has a clone size; where given, it reads once, few, many or a size class.

d_call clone_size j_call v_call cdr3_length cdr3_nt cdr3_aa
TRBD2 NA TRBJ2-7 TRBV11-2 14 TGTGCCAGCAGCTTAGATCGGGGGGGTCACGAGCAGTACTTC CASSLDRGGHEQYF
NA NA TRBJ2-2 TRBV11-3 14 TGTGCCAGCACTGTCGGAAAAAACACCGGGGAGCTGTTTTTT CASTVGKNTGELFF
NA NA TRBJ2-4 TRBV5-5 16 TGTGCCAGCAGCTTGGCCCTTCCACCCCCCAAAAACATTCAGTACTTC CASSLALPPPKNIQYF
NA once TRBJ1-2 TRBV3-1/TRBV3-2 12 TGTGCCAGCAGCCAAGGGACCCCTGGCTACACCTTC CASSQGTPGYTF
NA NA TRBJ2-1 TRBV3-1/TRBV3-2 15 TGTGCCAGCAGCCTAATACTGAGCTCCTACAATGAGCAGTTCTTC CASSLILSSYNEQFF
NA NA TRBJ1-1 TRBV6-5 15 TGTGCCAGCAGTTACTCGATCAGCCCCCTAGATGAAGCTTTCTTT CASSYSISPLDEAFF
TRBD1 few TRBJ1-6 TRBV19 14 TGTGCCAGTGTAGGGGACAGGAATAATTCACCCCTCCACTTT CASVGDRNNSPLHF
NA NA TRBJ1-6 TRBV9 13 TGTGCCAGCACCCGAGGAAATGAATCACCCCTCCACTTT CASTRGNESPLHF
NA NA TRBJ1-2 TRBV20-1 15 TGCAGTGCTAGTGGAGGGGTCGGTCCTAACTATGGCTACACCTTC CSASGGVGPNYGYTF
NA NA TRBJ1-2 TRBV7-2 14 TGTGCCAGCAGCTTCTCCGGGACCGCTATAGGCTACACCTTC CASSFSGTAIGYTF
NA NA TRBJ1-1 TRBV6-4 13 TGTGCCAGCAGTGACTTCCAGGGGACGGAAGCTTTCTTT CASSDFQGTEAFF
TRBD1 NA TRBJ1-4 TRBV7-9 15 TGTGCCAGCAGACCACGGACAGGGTGGAATGAAAAACTGTTTTTT CASRPRTGWNEKLFF
TRBD2 NA TRBJ2-1 TRBV5-6 15 TGTGCCAGCAGCCCTGGACTAGCGGGGAGCAATGAGCAGTTCTTC CASSPGLAGSNEQFF
NA NA TRBJ2-3 TRBV20-1 14 TGCAGTGCTAGTAGACTCAGTCTAGTCCATACGCAGTATTTT CSASRLSLVHTQYF
NA once TRBJ1-3 TRBV11-2 14 TGTGCCAGCAGCTGGGCAAGGGGGGGAAACACCATATATTTT CASSWARGGNTIYF
TRBD1 NA TRBJ1-4 TRBV7-7 18 TGTGCCAGCAGCTTAGCGCAGCAGGGGGCGAAAACTAATGAAAAACTGTTTTTT CASSLAQQGAKTNEKLFF
TRBD2 NA TRBJ2-1 TRBV10-3 16 TGTGCCATCAGTGATCTAGCGGGGGGGCCTTACAATGAGCAGTTCTTC CAISDLAGGPYNEQFF
TRBD1 NA TRBJ1-1 TRBV9 16 TGTGCCAGCAGCGTTGGCAGGGGGCTAGGGTACACTGAAGCTTTCTTT CASSVGRGLGYTEAFF
NA NA TRBJ2-5 TRBV29-1 13 TGCAGCGTTCTGAAGGGGACCCAAGAGACCCAGTACTTC CSVLKGTQETQYF
NA NA TRBJ2-3 TRBV24-1 13 TGTGCCATTTCGGGGGCCGGGACAGATACGCAGTATTTT CAISGAGTDTQYF
NA NA TRBJ2-7 TRBV11-2 14 TGTGCCAGCACCCACGGGGCGACTTCCTACGAGCAGTACTTC CASTHGATSYEQYF
TRBD2 NA TRBJ2-1 TRBV7-9 15 TGTGCCAGCAGCTTGGCCTTAGCGGGGCCCCATGAGCAGTTCTTC CASSLALAGPHEQFF
NA NA TRBJ1-5 TRBV2 14 TGTGCCAGCAGTGGGGTTTATAGCAATCAGCCCCAGCATTTT CASSGVYSNQPQHF
NA NA TRBJ1-1 TRBV6-6 14 TGTGCCAGCAGTTACTCGGAGGGGCGCCGAGTGGCTTTCTTT CASSYSEGRRVAFF
NA NA TRBJ1-1 TRBV11-3 13 TGTGCCAGCAGCTTAGTCTGGGGCGCTGAAGCTTTCTTT CASSLVWGAEAFF
TRBD1 NA TRBJ2-7 TRBV24-1 17 TGTGCCACCAGTGATTTGTCCCCCGTGACAGGGGGAAACGAGCAGTACTTC CATSDLSPVTGGNEQYF
NA NA TRBJ1-1 TRBV5-1 18 TGCGCCAGCAGCTTGGCGAGATGGTCGAGCGCGTGGGACACTGAAGCTTTCTTT CASSLARWSSAWDTEAFF
TRBD1 NA TRBJ2-3 TRBV18 13 TGTGCCAGCTCCGGGACAGGCACAGATACGCAGTATTTT CASSGTGTDTQYF
NA NA TRBJ2-5 TRBV10-3 12 TGTGCCACCCGACAGTTCCAAGAGACCCAGTACTTC CATRQFQETQYF
NA NA TRBJ1-2 TRBV6-1 14 TGTGCCAGCAGTGATTCGGGAAGGGAGTATGGCTACACCTTC CASSDSGREYGYTF
TRBD1 NA TRBJ1-2 TRBV4-1 18 TGCGCCAGCAGCCAAGATACCTGGGGACAGGGGCCTGGGCGTGGCTACACCTTC CASSQDTWGQGPGRGYTF
TRBD1 NA TRBJ1-6 TRBV6-5 12 TGTGCCTCGGGACAGGGGTTGTCACCCCTCCACTTT CASGQGLSPLHF
NA NA TRBJ2-3 TRBV28 17 TGTGCCAGCAACGCAGCAGGAGACAGGGCGGGAACAGATACGCAGTATTTT CASNAAGDRAGTDTQYF
NA NA TRBJ2-7 TRBV7-8 14 TGTGCCAGCAGCTTAGCGGGGGGCGGGGTCGAGCAGTACTTC CASSLAGGGVEQYF
TRBD2 NA TRBJ2-1 TRBV29-1 17 TGCAGCGTTGAAATGGCTAGCGGCCACAACTCCTACAATGAGCAGTTCTTC CSVEMASGHNSYNEQFF
TRBD1 NA TRBJ1-1 TRBV30 16 TGTGCCTGGAGCGTCGGACAGGGGTGGATGAACACTGAAGCTTTCTTT CAWSVGQGWMNTEAFF
TRBD1 once TRBJ2-5 TRBV29-1 12 TGCAGCGTTGACAGGGGGCCTGAGACCCAGTACTTC CSVDRGPETQYF
TRBD2 NA TRBJ2-2 TRBV5-1 16 TGCGCCAGCCAGCGGGGCGGGGCGCGGAACACCGGGGAGCTGTTTTTT CASQRGGARNTGELFF
TRBD1 few TRBJ1-2 TRBV28 15 TGTGCCAGCAGTCCCCGGGAGGGGGCTGTGTATGGCTACACCTTC CASSPREGAVYGYTF
NA NA TRBJ1-6 TRBV4-1 15 TGCGCCAGCAGCCTCTCCCCGGGCGGGGGCTCACCCCTCCACTTT CASSLSPGGGSPLHF
NA NA TRBJ2-5 TRBV11-3 12 TGTGCCAGCAGCTTAGACCAAGAGACCCAGTACTTC CASSLDQETQYF
NA NA TRBJ2-7 TRBV9 12 TGTGCCAGCAGCGTGGGAAATAAGGAGCAGTACTTC CASSVGNKEQYF
NA NA TRBJ1-1 TRBV7-8 15 TGTGCCAGCAGCTTACGGGACAACCAGAACACTGAAGCTTTCTTT CASSLRDNQNTEAFF
NA NA TRBJ2-7 TRBV7-9 16 TGTGCCAGCAGCTCCGTTGGGGACTCACGTCCCCACGAGCAGTACTTC CASSSVGDSRPHEQYF
NA NA TRBJ1-4 TRBV4-1 14 TGCGCCAGCTCAGCAGGCGCAACTAATGAAAAACTGTTTTTT CASSAGATNEKLFF
NA NA TRBJ1-6 TRBV12-3/TRBV12-4 13 TGTGCCAGCAGTTTCTTCAGAAATTCACCCCTCCACTTT CASSFFRNSPLHF
NA once TRBJ2-3 TRBV7-2 16 TGTGCCAGCAGACGAATCGGCGGGGATGGCACAGATACGCAGTATTTT CASRRIGGDGTDTQYF
NA NA TRBJ2-7 TRBV11-2 14 TGTGCCAGCACCCCGACAGGATGGCCCTACGAGCAGTACTTC CASTPTGWPYEQYF
NA NA TRBJ1-2 TRBV7-9 13 TGTGCCAGCAGCTTAGACGGATCCGGGACAAGCACCTTC CASSLDGSGTSTF
NA NA TRBJ2-4 TRBV12-5 14 TGTGCTAGTGGTTTGTATCCGGGAGAGTACATTCAGTACTTC CASGLYPGEYIQYF
TRBD2 NA TRBJ2-1 TRBV9 17 TGTGCCAGCAGCTACCCAAGACTAGCGGGTTCCTACAATGAGCAGTTCTTC CASSYPRLAGSYNEQFF
NA NA TRBJ2-6 TRBV18 18 TGTGCCAGCTCACCATTCCCGGCAGGCCGCTCTGGGGCCAACGTCCTGACTTTC CASSPFPAGRSGANVLTF
TRBD2 NA TRBJ2-3 TRBV5-1 15 TGCGCCAGCAGCTCTCTTAGCGGGGGTGGAGATACGCAGTATTTT CASSSLSGGGDTQYF
NA NA TRBJ1-2 TRBV6-5 14 TGTGCCAGCAGCCGAACGACAGCAGCACATGGCTACACCTTC CASSRTTAAHGYTF
NA once TRBJ2-7 TRBV29-1 12 TGCAGCGTTGTTCCGGGGGCCTACGAGCAGTACTTC CSVVPGAYEQYF
NA NA TRBJ1-5 TRBV6-6 14 TGTGCCAGCAGTTACTCAGGGGGGGATCAGCCCCAGCATTTT CASSYSGGDQPQHF
NA NA TRBJ2-2 TRBV18 16 TGTGCCAGCTCACCACAGTTGGGAACAAACACCGGGGAGCTGTTTTTT CASSPQLGTNTGELFF